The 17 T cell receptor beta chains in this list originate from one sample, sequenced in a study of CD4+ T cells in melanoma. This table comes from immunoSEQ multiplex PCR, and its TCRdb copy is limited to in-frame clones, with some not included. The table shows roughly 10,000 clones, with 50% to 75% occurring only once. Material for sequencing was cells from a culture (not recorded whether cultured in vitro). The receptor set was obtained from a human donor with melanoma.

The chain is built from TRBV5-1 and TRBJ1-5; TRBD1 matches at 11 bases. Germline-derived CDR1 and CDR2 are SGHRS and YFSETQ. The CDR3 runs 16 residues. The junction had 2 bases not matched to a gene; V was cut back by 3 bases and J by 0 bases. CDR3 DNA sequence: TGCGCCAGCAGCTCTGGGACAGGGGGTAGCAATCAGCCCCAGCATTTT. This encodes CASSSGTGGSNQPQHF.

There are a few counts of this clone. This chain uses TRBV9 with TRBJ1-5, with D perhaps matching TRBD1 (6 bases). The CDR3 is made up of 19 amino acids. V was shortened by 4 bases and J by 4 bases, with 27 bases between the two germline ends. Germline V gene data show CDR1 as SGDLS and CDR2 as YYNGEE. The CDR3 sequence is CASSIPGPYREPKNQPQHF. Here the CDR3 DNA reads TGTGCCAGCAGCATCCCAGGCCCCTACAGGGAACCAAAAAATCAGCCCCAGCATTTT. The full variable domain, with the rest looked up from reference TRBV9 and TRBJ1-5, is DSGVTQTPKHLITATGQRVTLRCSPRSGDLSVYWYQQSLDQGLQFLIQYYNGEERAKGNILERFSAQQFPDLHSELNLSSLELGDSALYFCASSIPGPYREPKNQPQHFGDGTRLSIL.

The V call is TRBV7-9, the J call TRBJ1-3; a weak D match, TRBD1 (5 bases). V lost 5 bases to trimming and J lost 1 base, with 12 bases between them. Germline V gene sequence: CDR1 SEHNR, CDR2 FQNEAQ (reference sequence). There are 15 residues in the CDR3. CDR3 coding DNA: TGTGCCAGCAGCGCCCCTACAGGTTCTGGAAACACCATATATTTT. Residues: CASSAPTGSGNTIYF.

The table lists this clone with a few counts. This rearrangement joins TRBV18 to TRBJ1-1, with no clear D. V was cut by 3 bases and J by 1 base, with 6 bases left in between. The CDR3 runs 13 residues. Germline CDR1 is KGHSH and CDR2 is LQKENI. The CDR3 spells CASSPDGNTEAFF. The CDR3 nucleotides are TGTGCCAGCTCACCGGATGGGAACACTGAAGCTTTCTTT.

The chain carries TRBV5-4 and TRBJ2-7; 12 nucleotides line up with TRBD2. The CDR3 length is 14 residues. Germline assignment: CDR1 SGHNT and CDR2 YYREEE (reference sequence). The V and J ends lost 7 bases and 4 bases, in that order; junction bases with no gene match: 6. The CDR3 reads CASQTSGGPYEQYF. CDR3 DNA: TGTGCCAGCCAGACTAGCGGGGGACCTTACGAGCAGTACTTC. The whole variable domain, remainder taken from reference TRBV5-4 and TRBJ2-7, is ETGVTQSPTHLIKTRGQQVTLRCSSQSGHNTVSWYQQALGQGPQFIFQYYREEENGRGNFPPRFSGLQFPNYSSELNVNALELDDSALYLCASQTSGGPYEQYFGPGTRLTVT.

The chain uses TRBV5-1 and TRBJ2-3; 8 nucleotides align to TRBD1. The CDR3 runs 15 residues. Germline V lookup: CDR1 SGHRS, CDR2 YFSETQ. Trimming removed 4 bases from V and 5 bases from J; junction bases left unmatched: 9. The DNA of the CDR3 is TGCGCCAGCAGCCGTCAGGGGGCTGAAGTAGATACGCAGTATTTT. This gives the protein CASSRQGAEVDTQYF.

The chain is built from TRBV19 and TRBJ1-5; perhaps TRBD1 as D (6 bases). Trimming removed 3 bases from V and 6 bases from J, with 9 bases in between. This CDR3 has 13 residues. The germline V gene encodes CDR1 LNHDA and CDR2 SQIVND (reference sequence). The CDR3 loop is CASSIQGRQPQHF. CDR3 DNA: TGTGCCAGTAGTATTCAGGGGCGTCAGCCCCAGCATTTT.

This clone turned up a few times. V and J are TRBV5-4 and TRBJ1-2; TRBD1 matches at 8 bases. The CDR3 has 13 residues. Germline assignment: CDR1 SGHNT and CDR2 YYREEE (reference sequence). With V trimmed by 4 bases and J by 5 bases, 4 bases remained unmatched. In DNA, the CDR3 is TGTGCCAGCAGCCGGGACAGGCCTTATGGCTACACCTTC. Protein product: CASSRDRPYGYTF. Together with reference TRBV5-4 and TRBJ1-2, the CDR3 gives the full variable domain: ETGVTQSPTHLIKTRGQQVTLRCSSQSGHNTVSWYQQALGQGPQFIFQYYREEENGRGNFPPRFSGLQFPNYSSELNVNALELDDSALYLCASSRDRPYGYTFGSGTRLTVV.

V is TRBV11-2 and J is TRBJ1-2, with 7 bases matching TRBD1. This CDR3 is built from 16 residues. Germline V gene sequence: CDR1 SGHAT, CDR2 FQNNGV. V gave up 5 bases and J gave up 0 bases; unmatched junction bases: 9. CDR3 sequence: CASSGLGTATNYGYTF. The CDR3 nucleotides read TGTGCCAGCAGCGGACTCGGGACAGCAACTAACTATGGCTACACCTTC.

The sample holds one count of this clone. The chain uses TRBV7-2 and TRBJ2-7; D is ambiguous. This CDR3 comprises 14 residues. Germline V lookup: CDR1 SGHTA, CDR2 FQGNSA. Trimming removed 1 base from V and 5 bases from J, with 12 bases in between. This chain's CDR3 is CASSLVRFRDEQYF. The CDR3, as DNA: TGTGCCAGCAGCTTAGTCCGGTTCCGGGACGAGCAGTACTTC.

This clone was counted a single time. The CDR3 reads CASSISPALGTDTQYF. CDR3 bases: TGTGCCAGTAGTATATCTCCGGCTCTGGGGACAGATACGCAGTATTTT. This sequence joins TRBV19 and TRBJ2-3; D not resolved. The CDR3 covers 16 residues. Germline lookup yields CDR1 LNHDA and CDR2 SQIVND (reference sequence). Trimming left V 2 bases short and J 3 bases short, with 15 bases between.

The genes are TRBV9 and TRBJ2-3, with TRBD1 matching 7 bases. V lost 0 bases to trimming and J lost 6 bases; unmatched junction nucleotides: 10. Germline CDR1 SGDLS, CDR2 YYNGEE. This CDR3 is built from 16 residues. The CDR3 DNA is TGTGCCAGCAGCGTAGGAACAGGGGCTTGGGCGGATACGCAGTATTTT. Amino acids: CASSVGTGAWADTQYF.

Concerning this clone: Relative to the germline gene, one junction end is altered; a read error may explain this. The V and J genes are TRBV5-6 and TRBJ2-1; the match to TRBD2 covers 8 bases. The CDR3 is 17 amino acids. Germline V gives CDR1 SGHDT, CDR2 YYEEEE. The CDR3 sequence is CAGSSGTSRGAYNEQFF. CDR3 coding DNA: TGTGCCGGCAGCTCTGGGACTAGTCGAGGGGCTTACAATGAGCAGTTCTTC.

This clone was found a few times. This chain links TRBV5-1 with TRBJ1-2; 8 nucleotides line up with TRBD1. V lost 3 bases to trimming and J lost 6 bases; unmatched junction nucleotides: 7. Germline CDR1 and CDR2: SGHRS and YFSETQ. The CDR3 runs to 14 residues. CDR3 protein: CASSWTTGEDGYTF. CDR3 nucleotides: TGCGCCAGCAGCTGGACGACAGGGGAGGATGGCTACACCTTC.

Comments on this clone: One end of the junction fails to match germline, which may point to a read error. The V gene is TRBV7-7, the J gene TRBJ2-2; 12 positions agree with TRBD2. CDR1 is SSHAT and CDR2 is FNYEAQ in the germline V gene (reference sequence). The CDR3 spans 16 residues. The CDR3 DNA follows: TGTGCTAGCAGCCAACTAGCGGGGGGAGTAACCGGGGAGCTGTTTTTT. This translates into CASSQLAGGVTGELFF.

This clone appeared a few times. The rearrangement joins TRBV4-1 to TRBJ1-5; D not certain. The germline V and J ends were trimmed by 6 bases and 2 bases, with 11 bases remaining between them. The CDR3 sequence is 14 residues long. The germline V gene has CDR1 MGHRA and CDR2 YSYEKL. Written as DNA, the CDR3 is TGCGCCAGCAGTCTCGGGTGGGGCAATCAGCCCCAGCATTTT. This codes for CASSLGWGNQPQHF.

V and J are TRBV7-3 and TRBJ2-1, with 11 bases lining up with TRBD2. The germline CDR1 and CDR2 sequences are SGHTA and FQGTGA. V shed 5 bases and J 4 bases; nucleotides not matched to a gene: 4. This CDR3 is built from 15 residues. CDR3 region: CASSPLAGGYNEQFF. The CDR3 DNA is TGTGCCAGCAGCCCCCTAGCGGGGGGTTACAATGAGCAGTTCTTC.